What follows is one T cell receptor beta chain and its context. The V gene lost 11 bases and the J gene lost 5 bases, with 15 bases spanning the gap. This CDR3 contains 12 residues. Germline CDR1 MDHEN, CDR2 SYDVKM. These data come from a study of blood T cell repertoires in COVID-19. Study-level background: From the United States, Italy and Spain came samples of acute and convalescent COVID-19. From T cells, B-cell-depleted T cells, or PBMCs came the material, which was cDNA or gDNA.

In the study's own analysis: Estimates of nucleated cell counts were drawn from the amplification of reference gene primers. Profiled with immunoSEQ multiplex PCR; TCRdb holds only in-frame clones, not every one. V and J calls and clone size are those listed in that table; D and trimming were worked out from the DNA. The sample has about 78,000 clones; about 93% are singletons. The clonotype comes from a woman at least 80 years old with acute or convalescent COVID-19. The J gene is TRBJ2-5, the V gene TRBV28; maybe TRBD2 (6 bases). Material: peripheral blood. CDR3 in DNA: TGTGCCTCGGGGAGAGGGAGGGAGACCCAGTACTTC. It codes for CASGRGRETQYF. The entire variable domain, with the rest obtained from reference TRBV28 and TRBJ2-5, is as follows: DVKVTQSSRYLVKRTGEKVFLECVQDMDHENMFWYRQDPGLGLRLIYFSYDVKMKEKGDIPEGYSVSREKKERFSLILESASTNQTSMYLCASGRGRETQYFGPGTRLLVL.